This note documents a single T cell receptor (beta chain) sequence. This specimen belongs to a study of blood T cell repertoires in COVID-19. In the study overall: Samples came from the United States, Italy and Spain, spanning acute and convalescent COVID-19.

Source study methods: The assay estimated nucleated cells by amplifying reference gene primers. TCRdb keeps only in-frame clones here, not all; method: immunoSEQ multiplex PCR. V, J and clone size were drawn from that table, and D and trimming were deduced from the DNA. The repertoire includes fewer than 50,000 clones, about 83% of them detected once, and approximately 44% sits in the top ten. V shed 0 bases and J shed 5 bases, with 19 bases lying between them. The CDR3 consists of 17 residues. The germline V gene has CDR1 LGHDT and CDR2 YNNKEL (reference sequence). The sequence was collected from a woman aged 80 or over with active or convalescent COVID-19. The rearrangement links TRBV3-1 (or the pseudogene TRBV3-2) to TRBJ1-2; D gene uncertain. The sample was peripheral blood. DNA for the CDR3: TGTGCCAGCAGCCAAGAAGGCGGTTTGGTCGGAGGGTATGGCTACACCTTC. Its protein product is CASSQEGGLVGGYGYTF.